The rows below give T cell receptor beta chains drawn from one sample of a study of stem cell transplantation in POMP-related autoinflammatory disease. Method: immunoSEQ multiplex PCR; TCRdb's copy keeps in-frame clones and lacks some. The repertoire includes approximately 30,000 clones, about 91% of them detected once, and roughly 0.7% sits in the top ten. The specimen was CD4+ T cells from PBMCs, collected before stem cell transplantation. Receptors were obtained from a human donor with POMP-related autoinflammation and immune dysregulation (PRAID). Each CDR3 is given with its conserved first and last residue. The D gene is left open where the match is weak. Part of the rows lack a size; the others show once, few, many or a class for expanded clones.

>TRBV5-1|TRBJ2-7|NA|TRBD2
CASSLVLAGPYEQYF
TGCGCCAGCAGCTTGGTTCTAGCGGGACCCTACGAGCAGTACTTC
>TRBV5-1|TRBJ1-1|NA|NA
CASTGSDNTEAFF
TGCGCCAGCACCGGTAGCGATAACACTGAAGCTTTCTTT
>TRBV7-3|TRBJ2-1|NA|TRBD2
CASSLRAGGPGGEQFF
TGTGCCAGCAGCTTAAGAGCGGGAGGGCCGGGGGGTGAGCAGTTCTTC
>TRBV28|TRBJ2-1|NA|TRBD1
CASSLPGTAYNEQFF
TGTGCCAGCAGTTTACCCGGGACAGCCTACAATGAGCAGTTCTTC
>TRBV4-1|TRBJ1-1|NA|TRBD1
CASSAGTGNTEAFF
TGCGCCAGCAGCGCCGGGACAGGGAATACTGAAGCTTTCTTT
>TRBV5-1|TRBJ2-7|NA|TRBD2
CASSLYSGGNYEQYF
TGCGCCAGCAGTCTGTATAGCGGGGGTAACTACGAGCAGTACTTC
>TRBV5-1|TRBJ2-1|NA|TRBD2
CASSLGVAGGPSTGEQFF
TGCGCCAGCAGCTTGGGAGTAGCGGGAGGACCCTCCACAGGAGAGCAGTTCTTC
>TRBV25-1|TRBJ2-2|NA|NA
CASSVGTYTGELFF
TGTGCCAGCAGTGTAGGGACTTACACCGGGGAGCTGTTTTTT
>TRBV5-1|TRBJ1-2|NA|NA
CASSVSQGSLYGYTF
TGCGCCAGCAGCGTGAGCCAGGGGTCTCTCTATGGCTACACCTTC
>TRBV5-1|TRBJ2-5|NA|NA
CASSLGLQETQYF
TGCGCCAGCAGCTTGGGACTGCAAGAGACCCAGTACTTC
>TRBV5-4|TRBJ1-3|few|TRBD1
CASSPGQSSGNTIYF
TGTGCCAGCAGTCCGGGACAGAGCTCTGGAAACACCATATATTTT
>TRBV18|TRBJ2-3|NA|TRBD1
CASSPGRGLTANTDTQYF
TGTGCCAGCTCACCAGGCAGGGGGCTCACTGCCAACACAGATACGCAGTATTTT
>TRBV29-1|TRBJ1-1|NA|NA
CSVEGRTGEAFF
TGCAGCGTTGAGGGTCGGACGGGCGAAGCTTTCTTT
>TRBV6-5|TRBJ1-5|NA|NA
CASSYSKADQPQHF
TGTGCCAGCAGTTACTCGAAGGCAGATCAGCCCCAGCATTTT
>TRBV7-6|TRBJ1-1|once|NA
CASSLVGRAFF
TGTGCCAGCAGCTTGGTGGGACGAGCTTTCTTT
>TRBV5-5|TRBJ1-3|NA|TRBD1
CASSWGDRTGNTIYF
TGTGCCAGCAGCTGGGGGGACAGGACAGGAAACACCATATATTTT
>TRBV7-2|TRBJ2-3|NA|NA
CASSLVGGSDTQYF
TGTGCCAGCAGCTTAGTTGGGGGAAGCGATACGCAGTATTTT
>TRBV7-9|TRBJ2-5|NA|NA
CASSLSSQETQYF
TGTGCCAGCAGCTTAAGCTCACAAGAGACCCAGTACTTC
>TRBV18|TRBJ2-7|NA|TRBD1
CASSLDRASYEQYF
TGTGCCAGCTCACTTGACAGGGCAAGCTACGAGCAGTACTTC
>TRBV9|TRBJ2-2|NA|NA
CASSGLPGGYTGELFF
TGTGCCAGCAGCGGGCTGCCCGGCGGCTACACCGGGGAGCTGTTTTTT
>TRBV5-1|TRBJ2-1|NA|NA
CASSLHNEQFF
TGCGCCAGCAGTCTTCACAATGAGCAGTTCTTC
>TRBV6-5|TRBJ2-2|NA|NA
CASSYVGHYTGELFF
TGTGCCAGCAGTTACGTGGGACATTACACCGGGGAGCTGTTTTTT
>TRBV6-1|TRBJ1-4|NA|TRBD1
CASIIGRGRGEKLFF
TGTGCCAGCATCATTGGAAGGGGGCGCGGTGAAAAACTGTTTTTT
>TRBV7-9|TRBJ2-3|NA|NA
CASSLGGPTDTQYF
TGTGCCAGCAGCTTAGGGGGCCCCACAGATACGCAGTATTTT
>TRBV14|TRBJ2-7|NA|TRBD2
CASSEGLAGLYEQYF
TGTGCCAGCAGCGAGGGACTAGCGGGACTCTACGAGCAGTACTTC